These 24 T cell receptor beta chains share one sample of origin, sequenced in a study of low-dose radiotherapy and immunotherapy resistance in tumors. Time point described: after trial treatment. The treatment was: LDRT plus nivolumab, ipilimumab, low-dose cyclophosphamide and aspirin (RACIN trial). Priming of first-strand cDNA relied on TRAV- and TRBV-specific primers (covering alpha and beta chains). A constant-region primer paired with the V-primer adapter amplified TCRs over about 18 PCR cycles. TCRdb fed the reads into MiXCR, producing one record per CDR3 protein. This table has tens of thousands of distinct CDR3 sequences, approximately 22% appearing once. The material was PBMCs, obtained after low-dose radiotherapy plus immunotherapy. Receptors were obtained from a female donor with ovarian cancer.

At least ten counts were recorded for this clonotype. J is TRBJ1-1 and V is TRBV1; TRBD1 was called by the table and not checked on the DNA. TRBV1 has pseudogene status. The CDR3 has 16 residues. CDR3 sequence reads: CTSSQGQTQGATEAFF. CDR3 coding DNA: TGCACCAGCAGCCAAGGACAGACACAGGGGGCTACTGAAGCTTTCTTT.

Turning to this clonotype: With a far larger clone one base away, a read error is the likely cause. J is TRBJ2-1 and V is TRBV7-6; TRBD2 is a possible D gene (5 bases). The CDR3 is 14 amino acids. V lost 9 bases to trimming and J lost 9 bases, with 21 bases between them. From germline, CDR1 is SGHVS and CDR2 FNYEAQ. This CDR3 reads CARSNLGGLAEQFF. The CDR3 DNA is TGTGCCAGAAGCAACTTAGGAGGTCTGGCTGAGCAGTTCTTC.

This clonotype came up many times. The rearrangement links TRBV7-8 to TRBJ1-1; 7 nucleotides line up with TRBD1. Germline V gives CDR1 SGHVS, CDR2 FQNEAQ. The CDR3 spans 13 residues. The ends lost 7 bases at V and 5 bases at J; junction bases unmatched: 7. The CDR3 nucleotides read TGTGCCAGCATTCAAGGGGGCGAGACTGAAGCTTTCTTT. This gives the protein CASIQGGETEAFF.

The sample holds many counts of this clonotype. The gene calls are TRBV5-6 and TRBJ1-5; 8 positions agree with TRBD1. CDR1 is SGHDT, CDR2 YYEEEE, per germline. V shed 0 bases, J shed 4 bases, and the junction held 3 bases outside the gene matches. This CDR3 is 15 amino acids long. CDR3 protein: CASSLGTGINQPQHF. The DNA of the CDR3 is TGTGCCAGCAGCTTGGGGACAGGGATAAATCAGCCCCAGCATTTT. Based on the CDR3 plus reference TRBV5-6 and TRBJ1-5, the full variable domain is DAGVTQSPTHLIKTRGQQVTLRCSPKSGHDTVSWYQQALGQGPQFIFQYYEEEERQRGNFPDRFSGHQFPNYSSELNVNALLLGDSALYLCASSLGTGINQPQHFGDGTRLSIL.

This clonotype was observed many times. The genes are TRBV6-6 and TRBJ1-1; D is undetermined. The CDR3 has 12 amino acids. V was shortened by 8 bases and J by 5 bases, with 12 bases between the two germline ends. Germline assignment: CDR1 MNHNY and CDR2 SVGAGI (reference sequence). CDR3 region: CASGLRETEAFF. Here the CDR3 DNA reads TGTGCCAGCGGCCTTAGGGAGACTGAAGCTTTCTTT.

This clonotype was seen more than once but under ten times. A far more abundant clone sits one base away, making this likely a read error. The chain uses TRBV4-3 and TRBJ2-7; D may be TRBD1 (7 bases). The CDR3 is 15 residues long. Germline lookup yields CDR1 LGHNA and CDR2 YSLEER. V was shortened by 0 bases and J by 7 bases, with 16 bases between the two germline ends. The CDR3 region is CASSQDLTGRDEQYF. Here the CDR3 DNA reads TGCGCCAGCAGCCAAGACTTGACAGGGCGGGATGAGCAGTACTTC.

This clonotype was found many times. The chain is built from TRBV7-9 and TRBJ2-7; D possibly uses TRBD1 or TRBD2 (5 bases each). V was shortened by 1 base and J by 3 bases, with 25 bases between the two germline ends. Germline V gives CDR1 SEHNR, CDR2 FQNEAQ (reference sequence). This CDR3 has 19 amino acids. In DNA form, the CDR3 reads TGTGCCAGCAGCTTAGGGAACTCCGGGACGGCGCCAAGGAACTACGAGCAGTACTTC. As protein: CASSLGNSGTAPRNYEQYF.

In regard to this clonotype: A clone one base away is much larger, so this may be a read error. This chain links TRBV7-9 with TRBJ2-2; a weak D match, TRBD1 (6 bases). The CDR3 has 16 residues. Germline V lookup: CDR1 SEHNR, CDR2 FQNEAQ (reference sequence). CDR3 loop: CASSLGGGLVTGKLFF. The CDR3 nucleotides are TGTGCCAGCAGCTTAGGAGGGGGTTTGGTCACCGGGAAGCTGTTTTTT.

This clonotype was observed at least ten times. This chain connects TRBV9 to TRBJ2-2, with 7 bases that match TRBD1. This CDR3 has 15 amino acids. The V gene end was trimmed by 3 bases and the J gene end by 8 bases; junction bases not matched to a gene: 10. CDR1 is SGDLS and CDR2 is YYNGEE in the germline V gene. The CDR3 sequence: CASSGSTGSGGELFF. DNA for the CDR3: TGTGCCAGCAGCGGATCGACAGGGAGTGGAGGGGAGCTGTTTTTT.

The CDR3 DNA reads TGTGCCAGCGAAGCGGGAGTTACCGGGGAGCTGTTTTTT. Amino acids: CASEAGVTGELFF. This chain links TRBV7-9 with TRBJ2-2; 8 bases fit TRBD2. The CDR3 is made up of 13 amino acids. CDR1 and CDR2 (germline): SEHNR, FQNEAQ (reference sequence). V shed 8 bases and J 5 bases; nucleotides not matched to a gene: 4. Full variable domain (rest looked up from reference TRBV7-9 and TRBJ2-2): DTGVSQNPRHKITKRGQNVTFRCDPISEHNRLYWYRQTLGQGPEFLTYFQNEAQLEKSRLLSDRFSAERPKGSFSTLEIQRTEQGDSAMYLCASEAGVTGELFFGEGSRLTVL.

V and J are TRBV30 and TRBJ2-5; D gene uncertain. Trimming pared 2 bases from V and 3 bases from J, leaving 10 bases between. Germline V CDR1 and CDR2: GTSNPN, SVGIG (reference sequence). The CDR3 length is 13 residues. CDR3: CAWSFSRKETQYF. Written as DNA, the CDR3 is TGTGCCTGGAGTTTTTCGAGAAAAGAGACCCAGTACTTC.

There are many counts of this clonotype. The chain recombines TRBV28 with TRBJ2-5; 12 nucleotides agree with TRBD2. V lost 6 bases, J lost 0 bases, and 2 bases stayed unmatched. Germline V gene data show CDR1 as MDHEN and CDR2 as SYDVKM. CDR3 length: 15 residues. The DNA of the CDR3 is TGTGCCAGCAGCCGACTAGCGGGGGACCAAGAGACCCAGTACTTC. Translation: CASSRLAGDQETQYF.

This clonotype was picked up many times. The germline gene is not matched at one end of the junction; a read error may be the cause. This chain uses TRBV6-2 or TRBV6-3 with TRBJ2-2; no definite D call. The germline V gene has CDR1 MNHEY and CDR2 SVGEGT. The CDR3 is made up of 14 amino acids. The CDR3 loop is CASSLGPNTGELFF. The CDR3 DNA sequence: TGTGCCAGTAGTTTGGGCCCGAACACCGGGGAGCTGTTTTTT.

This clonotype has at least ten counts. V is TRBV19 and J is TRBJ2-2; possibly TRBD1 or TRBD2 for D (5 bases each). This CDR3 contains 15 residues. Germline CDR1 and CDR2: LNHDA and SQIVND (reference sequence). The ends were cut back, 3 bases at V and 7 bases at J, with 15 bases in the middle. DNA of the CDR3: TGTGCCAGTAGTATTTTCTCCCAGGGAGTCGGGGAGCTGTTTTTT. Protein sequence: CASSIFSQGVGELFF. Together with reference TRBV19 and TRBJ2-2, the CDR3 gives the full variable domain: DGGITQSPKYLFRKEGQNVTLSCEQNLNHDAMYWYRQDPGQGLRLIYYSQIVNDFQKGDIAEGYSVSREKKESFPLTVTSAQKNPTAFYLCASSIFSQGVGELFFGEGSRLTVL.

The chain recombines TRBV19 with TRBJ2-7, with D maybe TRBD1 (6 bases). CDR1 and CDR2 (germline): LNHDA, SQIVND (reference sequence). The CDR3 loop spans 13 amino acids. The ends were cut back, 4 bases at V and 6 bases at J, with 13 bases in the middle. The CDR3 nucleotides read TGTGCCAGTAGTAACACAGGGATTCTCGAGCAGTACTTC. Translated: CASSNTGILEQYF.

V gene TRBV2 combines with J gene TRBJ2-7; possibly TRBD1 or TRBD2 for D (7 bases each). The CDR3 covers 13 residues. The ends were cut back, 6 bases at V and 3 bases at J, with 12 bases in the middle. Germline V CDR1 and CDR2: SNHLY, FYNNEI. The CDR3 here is CASRSGGDYEQYF. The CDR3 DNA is TGTGCCAGCAGGTCAGGGGGGGACTACGAGCAGTACTTC.

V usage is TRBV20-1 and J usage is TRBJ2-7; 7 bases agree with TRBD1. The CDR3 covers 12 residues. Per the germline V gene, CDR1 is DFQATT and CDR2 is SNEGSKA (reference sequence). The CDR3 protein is CSFDGQAYEQYF. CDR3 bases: TGCAGCTTCGACGGACAGGCCTACGAGCAGTACTTC.

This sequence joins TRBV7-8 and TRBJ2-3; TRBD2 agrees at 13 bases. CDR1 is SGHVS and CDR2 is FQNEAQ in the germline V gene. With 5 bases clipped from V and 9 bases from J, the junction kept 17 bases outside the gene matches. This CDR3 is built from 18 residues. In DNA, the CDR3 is TGTGCCAGCAGCGAATCTCATATACTAGCGGGAGGGCCCGGAACGCAGTATTTT. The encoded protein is CASSESHILAGGPGTQYF.

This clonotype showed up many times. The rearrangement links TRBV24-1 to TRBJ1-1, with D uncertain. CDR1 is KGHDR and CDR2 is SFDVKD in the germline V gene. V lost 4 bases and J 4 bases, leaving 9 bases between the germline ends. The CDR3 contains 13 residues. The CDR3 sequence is CATSDSWTTEAFF. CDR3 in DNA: TGTGCCACCAGTGACAGTTGGACCACTGAAGCTTTCTTT.

CDR3 sequence: CASSDMGGADIQYF. The CDR3 DNA reads as TGTGCCAGCAGTGATATGGGGGGCGCGGACATTCAGTACTTC. This chain uses TRBV6-1 with TRBJ2-4, with D perhaps given as TRBD1 or TRBD2 (6 bases each). Germline lookup yields CDR1 MNHNS and CDR2 SASEGT. V shed 3 bases and J shed 8 bases, with 14 bases lying between them. The CDR3 runs to 14 residues.

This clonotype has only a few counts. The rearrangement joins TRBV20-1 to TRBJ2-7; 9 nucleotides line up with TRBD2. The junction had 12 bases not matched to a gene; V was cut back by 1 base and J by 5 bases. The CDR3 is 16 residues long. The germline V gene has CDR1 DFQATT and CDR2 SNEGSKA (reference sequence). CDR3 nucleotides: TGCAGTGCTAGAGTCAGTAGCGGGGGCGCCCAGGACGAGCAGTACTTC. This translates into CSARVSSGGAQDEQYF.

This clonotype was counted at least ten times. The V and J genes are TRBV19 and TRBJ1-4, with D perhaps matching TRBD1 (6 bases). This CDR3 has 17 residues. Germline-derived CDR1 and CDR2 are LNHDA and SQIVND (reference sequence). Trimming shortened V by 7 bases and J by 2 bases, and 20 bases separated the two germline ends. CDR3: CASTGETGKKTNEKLFF. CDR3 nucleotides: TGTGCCAGTACTGGAGAAACAGGGAAAAAGACTAATGAAAAACTGTTTTTT.

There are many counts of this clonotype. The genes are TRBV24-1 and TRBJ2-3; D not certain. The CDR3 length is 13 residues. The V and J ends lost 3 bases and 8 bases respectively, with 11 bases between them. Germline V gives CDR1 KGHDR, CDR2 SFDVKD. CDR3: CATSDRTWGTQYF. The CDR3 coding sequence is TGTGCCACCAGTGATCGGACGTGGGGTACGCAGTATTTT.

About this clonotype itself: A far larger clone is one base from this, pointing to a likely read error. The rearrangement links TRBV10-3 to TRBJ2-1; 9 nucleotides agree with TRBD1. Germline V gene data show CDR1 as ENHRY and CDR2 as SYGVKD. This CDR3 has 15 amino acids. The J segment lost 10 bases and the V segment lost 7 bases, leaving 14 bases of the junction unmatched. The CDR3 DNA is TGTGCCATCACGAACCCGGGACAGGGTACCCACGAGCAGTTCTTC. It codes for CAITNPGQGTHEQFF.